This T cell receptor (beta chain) is from a study of regulatory T cells in long-lasting Graves disease. In building TCR beta libraries, iRepertoire HTBI primers were used together with Arm-PCR of CDR3 regions. TCRdb itself ran the multiplex PCR reads through MiXCR, one entry per CDR3 protein. The sample lists some 410,000 distinct CDR3 sequences; 16% were seen once. Study outcomes and limitations: Persistent Graves' patients showed less TCR diversity than newly diagnosed ones.

This clonotype was recorded many times. Antigen unknown. The time point denotes: newly diagnosed GD, antithyroid drugs for less than 3 months. Preparation of the TCR library used RNA extracted from PBMCs. These data were also filed under a second study, of T cells in Graves' hyperthyroidism and ophthalmopathy. From that second work: HTBI primers drove first-round RT-PCR of the TCR CDR3.

The sequence derives from a woman aged 25-40 years with Graves disease. The material was peripheral blood mononuclear cells (PBMCs), obtained at new diagnosis, from a patient treated with antithyroid drugs.

The CDR3 region is CASSTWTGEETQYF. CDR3 DNA sequence: TGTGCCAGCAGCACCTGGACAGGGGAAGAGACCCAGTACTTC. The rearrangement joins TRBV11-2 to TRBJ2-5; 9 bases fit TRBD1. CDR1 SGHAT and CDR2 FQNNGV come from the germline V gene. This CDR3 contains 14 residues. Trimming cost V 5 bases and J 3 bases; bases outside gene matches: 4.